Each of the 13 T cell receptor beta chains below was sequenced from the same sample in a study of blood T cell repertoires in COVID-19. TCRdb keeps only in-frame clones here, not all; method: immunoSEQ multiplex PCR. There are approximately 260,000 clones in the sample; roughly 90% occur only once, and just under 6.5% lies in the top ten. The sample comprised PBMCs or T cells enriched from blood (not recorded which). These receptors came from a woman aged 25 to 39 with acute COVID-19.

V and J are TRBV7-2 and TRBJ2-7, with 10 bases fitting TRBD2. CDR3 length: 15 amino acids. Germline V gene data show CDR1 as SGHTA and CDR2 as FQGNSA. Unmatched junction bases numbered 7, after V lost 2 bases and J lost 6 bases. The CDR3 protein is CASSLFLAGAGEQYF. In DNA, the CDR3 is TGTGCCAGCAGCTTATTTCTAGCGGGAGCGGGCGAGCAGTACTTC.

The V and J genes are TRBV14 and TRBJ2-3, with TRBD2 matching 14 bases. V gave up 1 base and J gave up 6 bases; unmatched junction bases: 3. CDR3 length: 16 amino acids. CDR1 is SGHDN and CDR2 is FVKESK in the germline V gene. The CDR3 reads CASSQGRTSGRDTQYF. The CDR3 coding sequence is TGTGCCAGCAGCCAAGGACGGACTAGCGGGAGGGATACGCAGTATTTT.

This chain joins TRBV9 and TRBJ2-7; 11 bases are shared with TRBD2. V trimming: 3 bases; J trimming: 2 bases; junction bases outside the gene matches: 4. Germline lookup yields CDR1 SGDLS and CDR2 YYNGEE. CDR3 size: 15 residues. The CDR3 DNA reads TGTGCCAGCAGCGCCCGACTAGCGGGGCCCTACGAGCAGTACTTC. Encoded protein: CASSARLAGPYEQYF.

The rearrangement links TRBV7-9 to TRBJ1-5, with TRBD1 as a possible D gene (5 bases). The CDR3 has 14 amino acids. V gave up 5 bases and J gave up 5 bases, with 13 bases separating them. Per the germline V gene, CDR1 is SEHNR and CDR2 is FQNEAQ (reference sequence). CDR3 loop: CASSRDSEDQPQHF. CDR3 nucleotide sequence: TGTGCCAGCAGCCGAGACAGTGAGGATCAGCCCCAGCATTTT. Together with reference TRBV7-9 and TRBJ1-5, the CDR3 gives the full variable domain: DTGVSQNPRHKITKRGQNVTFRCDPISEHNRLYWYRQTLGQGPEFLTYFQNEAQLEKSRLLSDRFSAERPKGSFSTLEIQRTEQGDSAMYLCASSRDSEDQPQHFGDGTRLSIL.

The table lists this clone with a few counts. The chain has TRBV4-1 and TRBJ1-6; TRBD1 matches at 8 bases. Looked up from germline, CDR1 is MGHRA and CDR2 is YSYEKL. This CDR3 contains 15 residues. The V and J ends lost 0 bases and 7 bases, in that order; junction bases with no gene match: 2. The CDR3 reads CASSQDDRGNSPLHF. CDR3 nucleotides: TGCGCCAGCAGCCAAGACGACAGGGGCAATTCACCCCTCCACTTT.

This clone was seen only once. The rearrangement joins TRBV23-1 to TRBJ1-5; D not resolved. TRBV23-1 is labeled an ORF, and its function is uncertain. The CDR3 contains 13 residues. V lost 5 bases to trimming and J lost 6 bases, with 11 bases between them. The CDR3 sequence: CASSYLRGQPQHF. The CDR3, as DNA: TGCGCCAGCAGTTATCTCCGGGGTCAGCCCCAGCATTTT.

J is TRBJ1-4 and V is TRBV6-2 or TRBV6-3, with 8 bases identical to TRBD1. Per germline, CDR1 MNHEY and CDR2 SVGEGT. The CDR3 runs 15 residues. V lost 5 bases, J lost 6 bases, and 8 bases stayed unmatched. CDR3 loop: CASSQQGGSYEKLFF. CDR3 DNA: TGTGCCAGCAGTCAACAGGGGGGGTCCTATGAAAAACTGTTTTTT.

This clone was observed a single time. As DNA, the CDR3 is TGCAGCGTTGACAGGGGGGATGAGCAGTACTTC. Residues: CSVDRGDEQYF. This chain links TRBV29-1 with TRBJ2-7; D is perhaps TRBD1 (7 bases). V lost 3 bases to trimming and J lost 7 bases, with 10 bases between them. CDR3 size: 11 residues. Germline V gives CDR1 SQVTM, CDR2 ANQGSEA.

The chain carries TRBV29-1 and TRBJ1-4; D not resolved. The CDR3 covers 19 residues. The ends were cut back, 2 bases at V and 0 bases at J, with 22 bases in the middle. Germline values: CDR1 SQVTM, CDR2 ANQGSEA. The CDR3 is CSVEIVSHSSRATNEKLFF. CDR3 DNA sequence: TGCAGCGTTGAAATAGTCAGTCATAGTAGCCGAGCAACTAATGAAAAACTGTTTTTT. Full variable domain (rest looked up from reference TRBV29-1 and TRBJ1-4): SAVISQKPSRDICQRGTSLTIQCQVDSQVTMMFWYRQQPGQSLTLIATANQGSEATYESGFVIDKFPISRPNLTFSTLTVSNMSPEDSSIYLCSVEIVSHSSRATNEKLFFGSGTQLSVL.

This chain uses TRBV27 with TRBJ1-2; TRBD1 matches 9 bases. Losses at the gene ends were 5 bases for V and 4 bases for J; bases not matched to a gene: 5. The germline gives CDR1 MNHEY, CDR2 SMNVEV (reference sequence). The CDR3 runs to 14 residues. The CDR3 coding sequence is TGTGCCAGCAGTCAAAGGACAGGGGCCTATGGCTACACCTTC. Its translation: CASSQRTGAYGYTF.

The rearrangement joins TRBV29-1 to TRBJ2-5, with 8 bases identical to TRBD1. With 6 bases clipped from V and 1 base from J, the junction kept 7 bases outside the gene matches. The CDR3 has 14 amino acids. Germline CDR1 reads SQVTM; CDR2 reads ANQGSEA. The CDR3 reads CSVSLQGAQETQYF. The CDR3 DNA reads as TGCAGCGTCAGCCTCCAGGGGGCCCAAGAGACCCAGTACTTC.

The CDR3 loop reads CASNRHNSYEQYF. Here the CDR3 DNA reads TGTGCCAGCAACCGACACAACTCCTACGAGCAGTACTTC. V and J are TRBV6-5 and TRBJ2-7; D unresolved. Germline V CDR1 and CDR2: MNHEY, SVGAGI. V was pared by 7 bases and J by 0 bases, with 10 bases between. The CDR3 is made up of 13 amino acids.

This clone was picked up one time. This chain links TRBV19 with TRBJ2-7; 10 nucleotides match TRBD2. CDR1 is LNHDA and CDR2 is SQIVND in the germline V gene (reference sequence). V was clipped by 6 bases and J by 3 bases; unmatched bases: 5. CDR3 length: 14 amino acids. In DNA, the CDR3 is TGTGCCAGTAGCGTAGCGGGAGGACGCTACGAGCAGTACTTC. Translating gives CASSVAGGRYEQYF.